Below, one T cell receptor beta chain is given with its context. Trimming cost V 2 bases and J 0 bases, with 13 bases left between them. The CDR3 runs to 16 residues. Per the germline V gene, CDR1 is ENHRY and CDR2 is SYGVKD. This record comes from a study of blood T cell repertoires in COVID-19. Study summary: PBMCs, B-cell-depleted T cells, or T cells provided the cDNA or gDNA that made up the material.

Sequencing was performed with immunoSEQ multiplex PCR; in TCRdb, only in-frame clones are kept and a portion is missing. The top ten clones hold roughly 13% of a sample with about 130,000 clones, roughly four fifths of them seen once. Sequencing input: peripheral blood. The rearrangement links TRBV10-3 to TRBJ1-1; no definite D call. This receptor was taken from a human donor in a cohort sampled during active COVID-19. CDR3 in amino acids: CAISERPGALNTEAFF. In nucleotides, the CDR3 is TGTGCCATCAGTGAGCGGCCGGGAGCCCTGAACACTGAAGCTTTCTTT.